The 19 T cell receptor beta chains below all came from one sample that was sequenced in a study of cytomegalovirus exposure and HLA in healthy donors. Here immunoSEQ multiplex PCR was the method, and the copy in TCRdb shows in-frame clones only, minus some. The sample yields more than 55,000 clones, 94% seen once. The sequenced sample consisted of PBMCs. These receptors all come from a woman aged 18-30 years in good health and CMV-seronegative.

The J gene is TRBJ1-2, the V gene TRBV30; D is unclear. Germline V gene sequence: CDR1 GTSNPN, CDR2 SVGIG (reference sequence). The CDR3 contains 13 residues. Between the trimmed V and J ends, which lost 1 base and 3 bases, there was a span of 9 bases. CDR3 sequence (DNA): TGTGCCTGGAGTGCGGGGTTTGACTATGGCTACACCTTC. Translation: CAWSAGFDYGYTF.

The V gene is TRBV9, the J gene TRBJ2-7; TRBD1 matches 8 bases. V dropped 2 bases and J dropped 4; count of bases not matched to a gene: 11. Germline-derived CDR1 and CDR2 are SGDLS and YYNGEE. The CDR3 contains 16 residues. DNA of the CDR3: TGTGCCAGCAGCGTGCTAAGGACAGGGCCGAAATACGAGCAGTACTTC. Its translation is CASSVLRTGPKYEQYF.

This clone was recorded only once. The J gene is TRBJ1-2, the V gene TRBV28; 12 bases agree with TRBD1. V was pared by 3 bases and J by 8 bases, with 4 bases of the junction left unmatched. The germline gives CDR1 MDHEN, CDR2 SYDVKM. CDR3 length: 14 residues. CDR3 in DNA: TGTGCCAGCAGTTTGGGGACAGGGGGCTACGGCTACACCTTC. Translating gives CASSLGTGGYGYTF.

The chain recombines TRBV15 with TRBJ1-1; no clear D gene. The CDR3 totals 13 residues. In germline, CDR1 is LNHNV, CDR2 YYDKDF (reference sequence). V was trimmed by 2 bases and J by 4 bases, leaving 8 bases between them. CDR3 in DNA: TGTGCCACCAGCAGACGCCACAGCACTGAAGCTTTCTTT. Its protein is CATSRRHSTEAFF.

The chain combines TRBV6-5 with TRBJ2-1, with D possibly matching TRBD1 (5 bases). The germline CDR1 and CDR2 sequences are MNHEY and SVGAGI. V dropped 0 bases and J dropped 12 bases, with 12 bases sitting between them. This CDR3 has 13 amino acids. CDR3 coding DNA: TGTGCCAGCAGTTACTCCTTCGGAGACAGGCAGTTCTTC. Amino acids: CASSYSFGDRQFF.

The chain employs TRBV7-9 and TRBJ2-5; D is perhaps TRBD1 (5 bases). Germline lookup yields CDR1 SEHNR and CDR2 FQNEAQ (reference sequence). V was shortened by 3 bases and J by 4 bases, with 15 bases between the two germline ends. This CDR3 has 15 amino acids. The CDR3 here is CASSFGGAVSETQYF. The CDR3 nucleotides are TGTGCCAGCAGCTTCGGTGGGGCAGTCTCAGAGACCCAGTACTTC.

About this clone itself: The germline gene is not matched at one end of the junction; a read error may be the cause. This chain links TRBV28 with TRBJ1-2, with D possibly being TRBD1 (6 bases). The CDR3 has 12 residues. The germline V gene encodes CDR1 MDHEN and CDR2 SYDVKM. This CDR3 reads CASSTGNSGYTF. CDR3 bases: TGTGCCAGCAGTACAGGGAACTCTGGCTACACCTTC.

The V call is TRBV2, the J call TRBJ1-6, with D perhaps TRBD1 (5 bases). This CDR3 spans 18 amino acids. Germline V gives CDR1 SNHLY, CDR2 FYNNEI. The V end was cut by 2 bases, the J end by 6 bases, with 20 bases between. Here the CDR3 reads CASSEWGRRGFGNSPLHF. The CDR3 DNA follows: TGTGCCAGCAGTGAATGGGGGAGGCGGGGCTTCGGTAATTCACCCCTCCACTTT.

The V and J genes are TRBV7-6 and TRBJ2-5; 7 nucleotides agree with TRBD1. Germline CDR1 SGHVS, CDR2 FNYEAQ. V shed 5 bases, J shed 5 bases, and the junction held 14 bases outside the gene matches. This CDR3 has 16 residues. CDR3 in amino acids: CASSLSGTAVGETQYF. DNA of the CDR3: TGTGCCAGCAGCCTTTCCGGGACAGCCGTGGGGGAGACCCAGTACTTC.

CDR3 nucleotides: TGTGCCTGGGATAGACAGGGTTCCTACAATGAGCAGTTCTTC. Its translation is CAWDRQGSYNEQFF. This chain joins TRBV30 and TRBJ2-1; 7 bases match TRBD1. CDR1 GTSNPN and CDR2 SVGIG come from the germline V gene (reference sequence). The CDR3 runs to 14 residues. After removal of 5 bases from V and 1 base from J, the junction contained 5 bases not matched to a gene.

This chain uses TRBV28 with TRBJ2-2, with 8 bases that match TRBD1. The CDR3 consists of 16 residues. Germline CDR1 and CDR2: MDHEN and SYDVKM. Unmatched junction bases numbered 11, after V lost 7 bases and J lost 4 bases. The CDR3 spells CASTPPDRGSTGELFF. In nucleotides, the CDR3 is TGTGCCAGCACCCCCCCTGACAGGGGAAGCACCGGGGAGCTGTTTTTT.

The gene calls are TRBV18 and TRBJ1-4, with TRBD1 matching 7 bases. Germline CDR1 reads KGHSH; CDR2 reads LQKENI. Trimming cost V 3 bases and J 6 bases; bases outside gene matches: 7. This CDR3 spans 15 amino acids. The CDR3 DNA reads TGTGCCAGCTCACCTAGGACAGGATACGATGAAAAACTGTTTTTT. It yields the protein CASSPRTGYDEKLFF.

This clone was observed a single time. DNA of the CDR3: TGTGCCAGCAGTTCGAGACAGTCTGAAGCTTTCTTT. As protein: CASSSRQSEAFF. The chain has TRBV27 and TRBJ1-1; a possible D gene is TRBD1 (5 bases). Trimming cost V 4 bases and J 6 bases, with 9 bases left between them. CDR3 size: 12 residues. Per the germline V gene, CDR1 is MNHEY and CDR2 is SMNVEV (reference sequence).

This rearrangement joins TRBV7-9 to TRBJ1-3; possibly TRBD1 for D (6 bases). CDR1 and CDR2 from the germline V gene are SEHNR and FQNEAQ (reference sequence). The length of the CDR3 is 17 residues. V was shortened by 6 bases and J by 0 bases, with 18 bases between the two germline ends. The chain's CDR3 is CASSQARDTYSGNTIYF. Written as DNA, the CDR3 is TGTGCCAGCAGTCAAGCCCGGGACACCTACTCTGGAAACACCATATATTTT.

The genes are TRBV19 and TRBJ2-2, with D possibly matching TRBD1 (6 bases). The germline CDR1 and CDR2 sequences are LNHDA and SQIVND (reference sequence). The CDR3 is 19 amino acids. Trimming took 5 bases from V and 3 from J, leaving 25 bases between them. CDR3 DNA sequence: TGTGCCAGTAGTCTTCGAAATCCGGGACACCTCCTGGACACCGGGGAGCTGTTTTTT. This encodes CASSLRNPGHLLDTGELFF.

The chain recombines TRBV23-1 with TRBJ1-2; D call uncertain. TRBV23-1 has ORF status, its function being uncertain. V lost 11 bases, J lost 3 bases, and 22 bases lay in between. The CDR3 sequence is 15 residues long. CDR3 sequence reads: CAGATGNPRDYGYTF. CDR3 sequence (DNA): TGCGCCGGAGCAACGGGGAACCCAAGGGACTATGGCTACACCTTC.

The CDR3 is CASSGSTEHYGYTF. For the CDR3, the DNA is TGTGCCAGCAGCGGGTCGACAGAGCACTATGGCTACACCTTC. This rearrangement joins TRBV9 to TRBJ1-2, with D perhaps TRBD1 (5 bases). V gave up 3 bases and J gave up 3 bases, with 12 bases separating them. CDR1 is SGDLS and CDR2 is YYNGEE in the germline V gene. This CDR3 spans 14 amino acids.

This rearrangement joins TRBV19 to TRBJ2-3, with D possibly being TRBD2 (5 bases). The V end was cut by 9 bases, the J end by 5 bases, with 21 bases between. CDR3 size: 15 residues. Germline lookup yields CDR1 LNHDA and CDR2 SQIVND (reference sequence). The CDR3, as DNA: TGTGCCAGCACGGGTCCGGGATATGCAGGAGATACGCAGTATTTT. Its translation: CASTGPGYAGDTQYF.

This clone is a singleton in its sample. The genes are TRBV28 and TRBJ2-6; D gene uncertain. The CDR3 has 15 amino acids. The V end was cut by 6 bases, the J end by 1 base, with 10 bases between. Germline assignment: CDR1 MDHEN and CDR2 SYDVKM. The CDR3 region is CASRPQPSGANVLTF. DNA for the CDR3: TGTGCCAGCAGGCCACAGCCATCTGGGGCCAACGTCCTGACTTTC.